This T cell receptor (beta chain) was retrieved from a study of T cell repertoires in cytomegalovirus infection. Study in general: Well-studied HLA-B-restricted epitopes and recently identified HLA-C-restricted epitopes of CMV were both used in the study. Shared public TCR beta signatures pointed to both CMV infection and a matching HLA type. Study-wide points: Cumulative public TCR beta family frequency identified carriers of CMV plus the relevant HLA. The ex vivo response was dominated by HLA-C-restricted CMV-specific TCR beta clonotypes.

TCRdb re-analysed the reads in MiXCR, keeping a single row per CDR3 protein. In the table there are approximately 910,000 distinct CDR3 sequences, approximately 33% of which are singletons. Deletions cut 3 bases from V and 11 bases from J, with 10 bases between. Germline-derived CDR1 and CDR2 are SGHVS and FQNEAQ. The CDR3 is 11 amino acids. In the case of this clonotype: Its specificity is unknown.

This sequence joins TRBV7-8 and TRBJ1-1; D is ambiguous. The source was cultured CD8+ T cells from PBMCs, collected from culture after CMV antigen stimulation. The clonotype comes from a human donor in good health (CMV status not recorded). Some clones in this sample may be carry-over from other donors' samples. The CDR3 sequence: CASSLGWEAFF. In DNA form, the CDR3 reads TGTGCCAGCAGCTTGGGCTGGGAGGCTTTCTTT.